This T cell receptor (beta chain) was documented in a study of T-cell memory formation after mild COVID-19. MiXCR, run by TCRdb on the 5' RACE reads, gives a single entry per CDR3 protein. In the table there are under 250,000 distinct CDR3 sequences, around 25% of which are singletons. This clonotype came up a few times. Its antigen is unidentified. V lost 5 bases, J lost 3 bases, and 14 bases lay in between. The CDR3 runs to 15 residues. Study-level findings and limits: Chiefly within CM and EM were the contracting CD4+ clones; CD8+ ones were within EMRA.

The V call is TRBV12-3 or TRBV12-4, the J call TRBJ2-1; D tentatively fits TRBD1 or TRBD2 (5 bases each). Input material: PBMCs or a T cell subset sorted from them (not recorded which). This receptor was identified in an adult woman who had mild COVID-19 (a few samples of this study predate the infection). Cell type and time point are not known. The CDR3 reads CASSPSLRGYNEQFF. CDR3 nucleotide sequence: TGTGCCAGCAGTCCTTCCCTGAGGGGCTACAATGAGCAGTTCTTC.